This T cell receptor (beta chain) was recorded in a study of OX40 agonist ivuxolimab in advanced cancers. On the study more broadly: Each dose-escalation patient presented with hepatocellular carcinoma, melanoma, renal cell or head and neck cancer. Of the participants, 35% to 50% had some prior anti-PD-1, anti-PD-L1 or anti-CTLA-4 therapy, which was allowed.

J was trimmed by 1 base and V by 4 bases; bases with no gene match: 4. Germline assignment: CDR1 SGHNT and CDR2 YYREEE (reference sequence). The CDR3 totals 14 residues. Systemic immunosuppression or autoimmune disease history was grounds to exclude patients. Points on this clone: This sample also contains other DNA sequences that code for the same CDR3.

Using immunoSEQ multiplex PCR, the repertoire was profiled, and TCRdb retains in-frame clones only, with some absent. The data contain under 65,000 clones, about 85% of them singletons. This material consisted of CD4+ or CD8+ T cells sorted from blood, taken in a trial of the OX40 agonist ivuxolimab. This TCR derives from an adult with an advanced solid tumor such as melanoma, head and neck, liver or kidney cancer. The chain uses TRBV5-4 and TRBJ2-5; 7 bases are a match to TRBD1. The CDR3 DNA reads as TGTGCCAGCAGCCGCGACAGGGCCCAAGAGACCCAGTACTTC. This encodes CASSRDRAQETQYF.